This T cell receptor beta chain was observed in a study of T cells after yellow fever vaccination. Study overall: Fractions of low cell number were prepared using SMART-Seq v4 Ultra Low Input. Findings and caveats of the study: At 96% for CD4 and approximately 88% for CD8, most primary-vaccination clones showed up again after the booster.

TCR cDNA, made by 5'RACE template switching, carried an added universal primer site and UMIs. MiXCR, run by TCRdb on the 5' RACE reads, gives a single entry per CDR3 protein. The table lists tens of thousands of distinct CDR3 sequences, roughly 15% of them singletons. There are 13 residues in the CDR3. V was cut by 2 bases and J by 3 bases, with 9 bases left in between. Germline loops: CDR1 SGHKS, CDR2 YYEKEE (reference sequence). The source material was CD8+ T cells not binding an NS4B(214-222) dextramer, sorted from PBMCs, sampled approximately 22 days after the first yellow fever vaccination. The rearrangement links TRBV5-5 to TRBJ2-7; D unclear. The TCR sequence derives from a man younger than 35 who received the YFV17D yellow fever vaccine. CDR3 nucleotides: TGTGCCAGCAGCTTTTCCATCAACTACGAGCAGTACGTC. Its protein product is CASSFSINYEQYV.